Below, 27 T cell receptor beta chains from the same sample are listed, as sequenced in a study of blood T cell repertoires in COVID-19 (dated by TCRdb to the early 2020s). The library was prepared using the immunoSEQ multiplex PCR assay. Not all clones reach the TCRdb copy of this immuneACCESS table, which keeps in-frame sequences only. Checked studies attribute under half of the gap to unresolved V genes and leave the rest unexplained. This sample lists 150,000 to 200,000 clones; roughly 89% were detected once. The ten largest clones capture under 3% of the sample. The sequencing input was PBMCs or T cells enriched from blood (not recorded which). The receptors originated from a woman in her thirties or forties with acute COVID-19.

The chain is built from TRBV6-5 and TRBJ2-5; D possibly corresponds to TRBD2 (6 bases). This CDR3 is built from 14 residues. Germline lookup yields CDR1 MNHEY and CDR2 SVGAGI. V lost 0 bases and J 5 bases, leaving 10 bases between the germline ends. The CDR3 is CASSYSTAGETQYF. The CDR3 nucleotides read TGTGCCAGCAGTTACTCGACCGCGGGGGAGACCCAGTACTTC.

V is TRBV28 and J is TRBJ2-6; D perhaps matches TRBD1 (5 bases). The germline V and J ends were trimmed by 5 bases and 1 base, with 21 bases remaining between them. The CDR3 runs 19 residues. Looked up from germline, CDR1 is MDHEN and CDR2 is SYDVKM. The CDR3 loop is CASSPLGPLAQSGANVLTF. CDR3 DNA: TGTGCCAGCAGTCCGCTGGGGCCCTTGGCCCAATCTGGGGCCAACGTCCTGACTTTC.

This clone was picked up a small number of times. This chain uses TRBV12-5 with TRBJ2-7; a possible D gene is TRBD1 (7 bases). This CDR3 is 17 amino acids long. Germline CDR1 is LGHNT and CDR2 is FRNRAP. Trimming took 1 base from V and 0 from J, leaving 16 bases between them. The CDR3 region has the DNA TGTGCTAGTGGTTTGGCCCCAGGGGGACTGCACTCCTACGAGCAGTACTTC. Translation gives CASGLAPGGLHSYEQYF.

This clone was counted a single time. This rearrangement joins TRBV20-1 to TRBJ2-3, with 7 nucleotides matching TRBD1. The CDR3 has 15 amino acids. Germline V gene lookup returns CDR1 DFQATT and CDR2 SNEGSKA (reference sequence). V lost 3 bases to trimming and J lost 6 bases; unmatched junction nucleotides: 12. DNA for the CDR3: TGCAGTGCTAGTCCGGGACAGAGTTACGGGGATACGCAGTATTTT. The encoded protein is CSASPGQSYGDTQYF.

The chain carries TRBV6-5 and TRBJ2-2; no reliable D call. V dropped 5 bases and J dropped 1 base, with 2 bases sitting between them. Germline V lookup: CDR1 MNHEY, CDR2 SVGAGI. The CDR3 runs 12 residues. CDR3 in amino acids: CASSRNTGELFF. The DNA of the CDR3 is TGTGCCAGCAGTCGGAACACCGGGGAGCTGTTTTTT.

The chain joins TRBV11-2 to TRBJ2-5, with 9 nucleotides matching TRBD1. The CDR3 length is 18 residues. V lost 1 base, J lost 5 bases, and 14 bases stayed unmatched. Germline assignment: CDR1 SGHAT and CDR2 FQNNGV. The DNA of the CDR3 is TGTGCCAGCAGCTTAGGTTTGAACGACAGGGGGGTCGGTGAGACCCAGTACTTC. Translated, it gives CASSLGLNDRGVGETQYF.

This sequence joins TRBV6-5 and TRBJ1-1; 7 nucleotides match TRBD1. This CDR3 contains 16 residues. With V trimmed by 0 bases and J by 6 bases, 10 bases remained unmatched. CDR1 is MNHEY, CDR2 SVGAGI, per germline. CDR3 loop: CASSYSPNRGSPEAFF. CDR3 DNA sequence: TGTGCCAGCAGTTACTCGCCAAACAGGGGATCCCCTGAAGCTTTCTTT.

The V gene is TRBV2, the J gene TRBJ1-2; a weak D match, TRBD1 (5 bases). Germline V gene data show CDR1 as SNHLY and CDR2 as FYNNEI. Trimming removed 2 bases from V and 3 bases from J, with 10 bases in between. The CDR3 is 14 amino acids. This CDR3 reads CASSELWGDYGYTF. CDR3 sequence (DNA): TGTGCCAGCAGTGAATTATGGGGGGACTATGGCTACACCTTC.

This chain connects TRBV9 to TRBJ2-1; TRBD2 matches 7 bases. J gave up 3 bases and V 0 bases, and 3 bases lay outside the gene matches. Germline loops: CDR1 SGDLS, CDR2 YYNGEE. This CDR3 has 15 amino acids. CDR3 DNA: TGTGCCAGCAGCGTAGGGACTAGATACTACAATGAGCAGTTCTTC. It is translated as CASSVGTRYYNEQFF.

The chain combines TRBV7-9 with TRBJ2-1, with 7 bases aligning to TRBD1. Germline trimming cut 5 bases from V and 0 bases from J; bases unmatched to any gene: 4. The V gene's germline CDR1 is SEHNR and CDR2 FQNEAQ (reference sequence). The CDR3 contains 15 residues. CDR3 DNA sequence: TGTGCCAGCAGCCCCAGGGGGAACTCCTACAATGAGCAGTTCTTC. This codes for CASSPRGNSYNEQFF.

The chain employs TRBV7-2 and TRBJ2-5; TRBD2 is a possible D gene (6 bases). CDR1 and CDR2 (germline): SGHTA, FQGNSA. The CDR3 has 15 residues. Trimming cost V 4 bases and J 0 bases, with 12 bases left between them. Written as DNA, the CDR3 is TGTGCCAGCAGCTCTCAGGGACTCCACCAAGAGACCCAGTACTTC. Amino acids: CASSSQGLHQETQYF.

The V and J genes are TRBV6-1 and TRBJ1-4; the match to TRBD1 covers 9 bases. The CDR3 has 15 residues. The V gene end was trimmed by 0 bases and the J gene end by 8 bases; junction bases not matched to a gene: 4. Germline V gene lookup returns CDR1 MNHNS and CDR2 SASEGT. Here the CDR3 reads CASSEAGTGREKLFF. The CDR3 nucleotides read TGTGCCAGCAGTGAAGCGGGGACAGGGCGGGAAAAACTGTTTTTT.

CDR3: CASSQVLGTGLFF. The CDR3, as DNA: TGCGCCAGCAGCCAGGTCCTGGGGACAGGACTGTTTTTT. This rearrangement joins TRBV4-1 to TRBJ1-4; 8 bases align to TRBD1. Per the germline V gene, CDR1 is MGHRA and CDR2 is YSYEKL. The trim removed 3 bases at V and 13 bases at J, leaving 7 bases unmatched. This CDR3 is built from 13 residues.

The chain's CDR3 is CASSLSGSGSKNIQYF. CDR3 nucleotides: TGTGCCAGCAGCTTATCAGGAAGTGGGAGTAAAAACATTCAGTACTTC. The chain has TRBV7-2 and TRBJ2-4; possibly TRBD2 for D (5 bases). This CDR3 is built from 16 residues. V lost 2 bases and J lost 4, with 15 bases in between. CDR1 and CDR2 from the germline V gene are SGHTA and FQGNSA.

The V call is TRBV6-5, the J call TRBJ2-1, with unresolved D. CDR3 length: 12 amino acids. V lost 6 bases and J lost 8, with 11 bases in between. Germline assignment: CDR1 MNHEY and CDR2 SVGAGI. Written as DNA, the CDR3 is TGTGCCAGCAGGCCCCCCGGTTATGAGCAGTTCTTC. Amino acid sequence: CASRPPGYEQFF.

V gene TRBV14 combines with J gene TRBJ2-1; TRBD2 matches at 11 bases. After removal of 0 bases from V and 2 bases from J, the junction contained 12 bases not matched to a gene. The CDR3 is 20 amino acids. Germline CDR1 reads SGHDN; CDR2 reads FVKESK. The CDR3 here is CASSQDRRALAGGPYNEQFF. CDR3 DNA: TGTGCCAGCAGCCAAGATAGAAGGGCCTTAGCGGGAGGGCCCTACAATGAGCAGTTCTTC.

This chain connects TRBV5-1 to TRBJ2-3; D is possibly TRBD1 (6 bases). In germline, CDR1 is SGHRS, CDR2 YFSETQ. Trimming cost V 5 bases and J 2 bases, with 12 bases left between them. This CDR3 is built from 14 residues. The CDR3 nucleotides read TGCGCCAGCAGTCGACAGGACCACACAGATACGCAGTATTTT. Translation: CASSRQDHTDTQYF.

The chain carries TRBV6-5 and TRBJ2-6, with D unclear. This CDR3 spans 15 amino acids. Trimming stripped 4 bases from V and 0 bases from J, with 7 bases between. Germline CDR1 is MNHEY and CDR2 is SVGAGI. Here the CDR3 reads CASSSSGSGANVLTF. The CDR3 nucleotides are TGTGCCAGCAGTTCCTCCGGCTCTGGGGCCAACGTCCTGACTTTC.

V usage is TRBV19 and J usage is TRBJ1-1; perhaps TRBD1 as D (6 bases). V was pared by 5 bases and J by 4 bases, with 14 bases between. This CDR3 is 14 amino acids long. Germline CDR1 is LNHDA and CDR2 is SQIVND (reference sequence). For the CDR3, the DNA is TGTGCCAGTAGTCGTCAGGGGAAGGTCACTGAAGCTTTCTTT. Protein sequence: CASSRQGKVTEAFF.

Concerning this clone itself: Mismatch with germline at one junction end may stem from a read error. The V call is TRBV11-2, the J call TRBJ2-1; tentative D call: TRBD2 (6 bases). The V gene's germline CDR1 is SGHAT and CDR2 FQNNGV. This CDR3 is 13 amino acids long. CDR3 in DNA: TGTGCCAGCAGCTTAGATCGGGAGCGGGCGGGAATCTTC. Translated: CASSLDRERAGIF.

The chain carries TRBV7-3 and TRBJ1-1; D gene uncertain. V lost 0 bases, J lost 0 bases, and 5 bases lay in between. The germline V gene has CDR1 SGHTA and CDR2 FQGTGA. The CDR3 is made up of 14 amino acids. The CDR3 DNA follows: TGTGCCAGCAGCTTAACCGAGTTGAACACTGAAGCTTTCTTT. Translation gives CASSLTELNTEAFF. The full variable domain, completed using reference TRBV7-3 and TRBJ1-1, is GAGVSQTPSNKVTEKGKYVELRCDPISGHTALYWYRQSLGQGPEFLIYFQGTGAADDSGLPNDRFFAVRPEGSVSTLKIQRTERGDSAVYLCASSLTELNTEAFFGQGTRLTVV.

This clone was detected a few times. The rearrangement uses TRBV6-1 and TRBJ1-1, with 7 bases matching TRBD1. The germline CDR1 and CDR2 sequences are MNHNS and SASEGT. Germline trimming cut 3 bases from V and 6 bases from J; bases unmatched to any gene: 10. CDR3 size: 15 residues. The chain's CDR3 is CASSEELTGSAEAFF. The CDR3 DNA reads TGTGCCAGCAGTGAGGAACTGACAGGGAGCGCTGAAGCTTTCTTT.

The chain couples TRBV4-2 to TRBJ1-2; 7 bases fit TRBD1. V lost 0 bases to trimming and J lost 2 bases; unmatched junction nucleotides: 3. This CDR3 has 15 residues. Germline V gene sequence: CDR1 LGHNA, CDR2 YNFKEQ. CDR3 in DNA: TGTGCCAGCAGCCAAGAGCTAGGGGGCAACTATGGCTACACCTTC. It specifies CASSQELGGNYGYTF.

The chain uses TRBV5-4 and TRBJ1-2; D perhaps matches TRBD1 (5 bases). Germline V gene sequence: CDR1 SGHNT, CDR2 YYREEE (reference sequence). The V and J ends lost 5 bases and 1 base respectively, with 12 bases between them. The CDR3 runs to 14 residues. The CDR3 sequence: CASSRPDSNYGYTF. The CDR3 nucleotides are TGTGCCAGCAGTCGCCCCGACAGTAACTATGGCTACACCTTC.

The rearrangement links TRBV2 to TRBJ2-3, with 10 nucleotides matching TRBD2. The CDR3 covers 14 residues. The V gene end was trimmed by 11 bases and the J gene end by 3 bases; junction bases not matched to a gene: 8. Looked up from germline, CDR1 is SNHLY and CDR2 is FYNNEI. The CDR3 is CARSASGGTDTQYF. The CDR3 DNA is TGTGCCCGTTCGGCTAGCGGGGGTACAGATACGCAGTATTTT.

This sequence joins TRBV4-1 and TRBJ1-4; D might be TRBD1 (5 bases). The CDR3 sequence is 16 residues long. Germline CDR1 reads MGHRA; CDR2 reads YSYEKL. V lost 0 bases and J lost 7, with 15 bases in between. CDR3 sequence reads: CASSQDGGAGGEKLFF. The CDR3 nucleotides read TGCGCCAGCAGCCAAGATGGAGGGGCTGGAGGTGAAAAACTGTTTTTT.

This chain links TRBV7-8 with TRBJ2-2; 11 bases are shared with TRBD2. Trimming cost V 1 base and J 2 bases; bases outside gene matches: 18. Per germline, CDR1 SGHVS and CDR2 FQNEAQ. The CDR3 covers 22 residues. CDR3: CASSLGPGHRLLAGGNTGELFF. The CDR3 nucleotides read TGTGCCAGCAGCTTAGGCCCGGGACACCGGCTGCTAGCGGGGGGAAACACCGGGGAGCTGTTTTTT.